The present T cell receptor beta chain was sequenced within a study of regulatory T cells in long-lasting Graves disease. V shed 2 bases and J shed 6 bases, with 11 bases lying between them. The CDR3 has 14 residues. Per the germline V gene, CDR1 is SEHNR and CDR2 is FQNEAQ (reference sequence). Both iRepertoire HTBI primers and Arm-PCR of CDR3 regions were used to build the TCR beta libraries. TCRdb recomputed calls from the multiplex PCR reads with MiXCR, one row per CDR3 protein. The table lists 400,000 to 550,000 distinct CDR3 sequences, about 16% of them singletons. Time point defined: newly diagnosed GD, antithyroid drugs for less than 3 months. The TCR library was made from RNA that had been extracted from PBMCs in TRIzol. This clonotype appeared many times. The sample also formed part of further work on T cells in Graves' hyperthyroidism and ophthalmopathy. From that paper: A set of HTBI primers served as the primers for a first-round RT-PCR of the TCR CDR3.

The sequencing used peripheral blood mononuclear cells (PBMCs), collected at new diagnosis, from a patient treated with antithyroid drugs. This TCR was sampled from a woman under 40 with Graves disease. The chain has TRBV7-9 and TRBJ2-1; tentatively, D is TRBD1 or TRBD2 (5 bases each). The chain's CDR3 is CASSLRGAGNEQFF. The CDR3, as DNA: TGTGCCAGCAGCTTACGAGGGGCTGGCAATGAGCAGTTCTTC.